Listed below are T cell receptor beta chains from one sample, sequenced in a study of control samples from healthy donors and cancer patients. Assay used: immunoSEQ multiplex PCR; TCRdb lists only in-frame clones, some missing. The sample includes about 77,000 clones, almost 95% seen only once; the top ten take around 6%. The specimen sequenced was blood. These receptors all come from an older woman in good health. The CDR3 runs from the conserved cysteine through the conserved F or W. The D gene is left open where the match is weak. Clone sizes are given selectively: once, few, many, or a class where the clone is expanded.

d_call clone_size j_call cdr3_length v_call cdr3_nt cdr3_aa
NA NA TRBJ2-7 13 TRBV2 TGTGCCAGCTCCGGGACCGTGACCTACGAGCAGTACTTC CASSGTVTYEQYF
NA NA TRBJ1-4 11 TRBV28 TGTGCCAGCAGTCGTAGGGAGAGACTGTTTTTT CASSRRERLFF
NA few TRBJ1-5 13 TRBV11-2 TGTGCCAGCAGTCTAGACCGATATCAGCCCCAGCATTTT CASSLDRYQPQHF
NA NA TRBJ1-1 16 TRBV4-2 TGTGCCAGCAGCCAAGATCGGGGCAGGGACAACACTGAAGCTTTCTTT CASSQDRGRDNTEAFF
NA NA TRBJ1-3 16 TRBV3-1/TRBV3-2 TGTGCCAGCAGCCAAGTACAGGGACTCTCTGGAAACACCATATATTTT CASSQVQGLSGNTIYF
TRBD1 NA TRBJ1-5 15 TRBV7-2 TGTGCCAGCAGCTTAGGGGGACAGCCGAATCAGCCCCAGCATTTT CASSLGGQPNQPQHF
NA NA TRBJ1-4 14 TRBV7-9 TGTGCCAGCAGCCTCTCCGGGGAGGAGGGAAAACTGTTTTTT CASSLSGEEGKLFF
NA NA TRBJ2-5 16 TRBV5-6 TGTGCCAGCAGCCCTGGGTTAAGGGACAACCAAGAGACCCAGTACTTC CASSPGLRDNQETQYF
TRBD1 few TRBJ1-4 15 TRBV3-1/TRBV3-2 TGTGCCAGCAGCCAAGTGACAGGGGGAACGGAAAAACTGTTTTTT CASSQVTGGTEKLFF
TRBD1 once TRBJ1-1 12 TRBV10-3 TGTGCCATCAGGGGGACAGCTACTGAAGCTTTCTTT CAIRGTATEAFF
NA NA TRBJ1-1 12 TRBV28 TGTGCCAGCAGTGAAACCCACGGAGAAGCTTTCTTT CASSETHGEAFF